This TCR beta chain derives from a study of blood T cell repertoires in COVID-19. Background on the study: In each case, the material was cDNA or gDNA derived from T cells, B-cell-depleted T cells, or PBMCs.

V was clipped by 5 bases and J by 5 bases, with 12 bases between them. Germline CDR1 is LGHNA and CDR2 is YSLEER. The CDR3 runs to 14 residues. The table lists this clone with a few counts. Method: immunoSEQ multiplex PCR; TCRdb's copy keeps in-frame clones and lacks some. The sample yields 290,000 or so clones, around 90% seen once. The TCR comes from a woman aged 30 to 39 who had recovered from COVID-19. Input material: PBMCs or T cells enriched from blood (not recorded which). This chain joins TRBV4-3 and TRBJ2-2, with no clear D. CDR3 protein: CASSGRQETGELFF. DNA of the CDR3: TGCGCCAGCAGCGGCCGCCAGGAAACCGGGGAGCTGTTTTTT.